Shown below are 14 T cell receptor beta chains from a single sample sequenced in a study of cytomegalovirus exposure and HLA in healthy donors. Profiling relied on immunoSEQ multiplex PCR, and the TCRdb table lists in-frame clones only, not all of them. Among about 120,000 clones listed, approximately 88% were seen once. Sequences were obtained from PBMCs. The receptor set was obtained from a woman aged 18-29 years in good health and CMV-seronegative.

The chain couples TRBV15 to TRBJ2-7; no clear D. The length of the CDR3 is 16 residues. Trimming removed 5 bases from V and 0 bases from J, with 17 bases in between. CDR1 and CDR2 (germline): LNHNV, YYDKDF (reference sequence). For the CDR3, the DNA is TGTGCCACCAGCGGAATACCCACTACCCTCTCCTACGAGCAGTACTTC. Translated: CATSGIPTTLSYEQYF.

For this clone: At the DNA level, this CDR3 is encoded by other sequences in the same sample as well. The V and J genes are TRBV29-1 and TRBJ2-1, with D possibly TRBD1 on 6 matching bases. V lost 2 bases to trimming and J lost 0 bases, with 8 bases between them. The CDR3 is 14 residues long. The V gene's germline CDR1 is SQVTM and CDR2 ANQGSEA. The DNA for the CDR3 is TGCAGCGTTGAAAGGGGGTCCTCCTACAATGAGCAGTTCTTC. Its protein is CSVERGSSYNEQFF.

The chain couples TRBV18 to TRBJ2-3; tentative D call: TRBD1 (5 bases). The CDR3 is 15 residues long. Germline assignment: CDR1 KGHSH and CDR2 LQKENI. V was pared by 0 bases and J by 1 base, with 8 bases between. CDR3 region: CASSPPIQGTDTQYF. CDR3 nucleotide sequence: TGTGCCAGCTCACCACCGATACAGGGCACAGATACGCAGTATTTT.

CDR3 in amino acids: CASSPRLARSTDTQYF. Written as DNA, the CDR3 is TGTGCCAGCTCACCACGACTAGCGAGAAGCACAGATACGCAGTATTTT. The chain couples TRBV18 to TRBJ2-3; 8 bases map to TRBD2. The CDR3 contains 16 residues. V lost 1 base and J lost 0; bases outside the gene matches: 3. Looked up from germline, CDR1 is KGHSH and CDR2 is LQKENI.

V usage is TRBV7-6 and J usage is TRBJ1-1; tentative D call: TRBD1 (6 bases). The V and J ends lost 1 base and 5 bases respectively, with 14 bases between them. Germline loops: CDR1 SGHVS, CDR2 FNYEAQ. The CDR3 is 15 residues long. The CDR3 DNA reads TGTGCCAGCAGCTTAGGGGGGGGCTTAAGTACTGAAGCTTTCTTT. Protein product: CASSLGGGLSTEAFF. The full variable domain, its missing parts supplied by reference TRBV7-6 and TRBJ1-1, is GAGVSQSPRYKVTKRGQDVALRCDPISGHVSLYWYRQALGQGPEFLTYFNYEAQQDKSGLPNDRFSAERPEGSISTLTIQRTEQRDSAMYRCASSLGGGLSTEAFFGQGTRLTVV.

The gene calls are TRBV18 and TRBJ2-5; tentatively, D is TRBD2 (6 bases). The V and J ends lost 1 base and 5 bases respectively, with 17 bases between them. Germline CDR1 is KGHSH and CDR2 is LQKENI. The CDR3 covers 16 residues. The CDR3 is CASSPRGFHREETQYF. The CDR3 nucleotides read TGTGCCAGCTCACCACGGGGCTTCCACCGGGAGGAGACCCAGTACTTC.

This clone was observed a single time. The rearrangement joins TRBV5-1 to TRBJ2-7; a possible D gene is TRBD1 (6 bases). CDR3 size: 14 residues. CDR1 SGHRS and CDR2 YFSETQ come from the germline V gene. Trimming removed 4 bases at V and 3 bases at J, with 14 bases between. CDR3: CASSPTDSYYEQYF. CDR3 sequence (DNA): TGCGCCAGCAGCCCCACGGACAGTTACTACGAGCAGTACTTC.

The sample holds one count of this clone. The rearrangement links TRBV19 to TRBJ1-1; D is unresolved. Trimming left V 2 bases short and J 0 bases short, with 10 bases between. CDR3 length equals 15 residues. The V gene's germline CDR1 is LNHDA and CDR2 SQIVND (reference sequence). CDR3 sequence reads: CASSISRIMNTEAFF. CDR3 DNA sequence: TGTGCCAGTAGTATAAGCAGGATCATGAACACTGAAGCTTTCTTT.

This chain uses TRBV11-3 with TRBJ2-7; 8 bases map to TRBD1. Germline values: CDR1 SGHNT, CDR2 YENEEA. With V trimmed by 0 bases and J by 0 bases, 4 bases remained unmatched. This CDR3 comprises 16 residues. CDR3 bases: TGTGCCAGCAGCTTAGAGAGGACAGGGAGCTCCTACGAGCAGTACTTC. It is translated as CASSLERTGSSYEQYF.

The chain employs TRBV5-6 and TRBJ2-4, with 9 bases fitting TRBD1. From germline, CDR1 is SGHDT and CDR2 YYEEEE. The ends lost 6 bases at V and 2 bases at J; junction bases unmatched: 12. The CDR3 is 17 amino acids. The CDR3 spells CASTPKGGQGTKNIQYF. DNA of the CDR3: TGTGCCAGCACCCCGAAGGGAGGACAGGGGACCAAAAACATTCAGTACTTC.

The chain recombines TRBV5-1 with TRBJ2-7, with 9 bases aligning to TRBD1. Trimming at V came to 0 bases and at J to 0 bases, leaving 1 base not matched to a gene. CDR1 and CDR2 (germline): SGHRS, YFSETQ. The CDR3 is made up of 15 amino acids. The CDR3 sequence: CASSLVTGGSYEQYF. The CDR3 bases are TGCGCCAGCAGCTTGGTGACAGGGGGCTCCTACGAGCAGTACTTC.

This chain joins TRBV28 and TRBJ2-7; 13 bases map to TRBD2. Trimming cost V 5 bases and J 4 bases; bases outside gene matches: 17. CDR1 and CDR2 from the germline V gene are MDHEN and SYDVKM. The CDR3 loop spans 19 amino acids. The CDR3 nucleotides read TGTGCCAGCAGTACCCGGACTAGCGGGAGTACCCGGGGTTTATACGAGCAGTACTTC. This encodes CASSTRTSGSTRGLYEQYF. Together with reference TRBV28 and TRBJ2-7, the CDR3 gives the full variable domain: DVKVTQSSRYLVKRTGEKVFLECVQDMDHENMFWYRQDPGLGLRLIYFSYDVKMKEKGDIPEGYSVSREKKERFSLILESASTNQTSMYLCASSTRTSGSTRGLYEQYFGPGTRLTVT.

This chain connects TRBV27 to TRBJ2-7, with 10 bases fitting TRBD2. Germline lookup yields CDR1 MNHEY and CDR2 SMNVEV (reference sequence). Trimming cost V 5 bases and J 3 bases; bases outside gene matches: 4. The CDR3 spans 14 residues. CDR3 sequence: CASSQREGLYEQYF. Here the CDR3 DNA reads TGTGCCAGCAGTCAGCGGGAGGGCCTCTACGAGCAGTACTTC.

This clone showed up just once. J is TRBJ1-1 and V is TRBV11-3; D is perhaps TRBD1 (5 bases). The CDR3 is 14 residues long. The ends were cut back, 4 bases at V and 0 bases at J, with 9 bases in the middle. Germline V gene sequence: CDR1 SGHNT, CDR2 YENEEA. The CDR3 sequence: CASSYGGMNTEAFF. CDR3 bases: TGTGCCAGCAGCTACGGGGGAATGAACACTGAAGCTTTCTTT.